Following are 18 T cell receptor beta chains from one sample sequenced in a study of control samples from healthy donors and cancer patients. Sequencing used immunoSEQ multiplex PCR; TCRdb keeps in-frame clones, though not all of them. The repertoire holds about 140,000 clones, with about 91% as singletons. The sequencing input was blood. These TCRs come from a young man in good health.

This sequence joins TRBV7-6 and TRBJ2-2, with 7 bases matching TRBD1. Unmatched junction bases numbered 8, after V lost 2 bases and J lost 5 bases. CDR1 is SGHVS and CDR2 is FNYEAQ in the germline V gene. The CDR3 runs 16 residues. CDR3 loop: CASSLSRGGGTGELFF. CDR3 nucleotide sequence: TGTGCCAGCAGCTTATCGAGAGGGGGCGGGACCGGGGAGCTGTTTTTT.

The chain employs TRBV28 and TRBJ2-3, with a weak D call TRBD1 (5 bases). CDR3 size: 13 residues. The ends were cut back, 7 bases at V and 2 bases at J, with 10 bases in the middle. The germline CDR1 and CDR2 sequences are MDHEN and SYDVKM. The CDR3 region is CASKARATDTQYF. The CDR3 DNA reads TGTGCCAGCAAGGCCAGGGCCACAGATACGCAGTATTTT.

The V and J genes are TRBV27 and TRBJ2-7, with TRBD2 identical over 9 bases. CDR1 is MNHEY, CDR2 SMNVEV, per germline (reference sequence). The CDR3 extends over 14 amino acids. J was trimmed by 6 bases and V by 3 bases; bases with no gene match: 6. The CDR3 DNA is TGTGCCAGCAGTTTGCAAGCGGGGGGATCCGAGCAGTACTTC. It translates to CASSLQAGGSEQYF.

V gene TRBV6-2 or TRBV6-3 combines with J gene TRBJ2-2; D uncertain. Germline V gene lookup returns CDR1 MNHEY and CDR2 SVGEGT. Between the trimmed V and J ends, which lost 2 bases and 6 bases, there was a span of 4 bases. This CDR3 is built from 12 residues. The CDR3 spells CASSYGAGELFF. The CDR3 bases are TGTGCCAGCAGTTACGGTGCCGGGGAGCTGTTTTTT.

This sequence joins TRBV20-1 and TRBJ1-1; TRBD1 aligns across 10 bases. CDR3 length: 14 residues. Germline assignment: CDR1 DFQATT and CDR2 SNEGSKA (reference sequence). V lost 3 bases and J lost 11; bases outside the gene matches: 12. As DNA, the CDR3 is TGCAGTGCTAGTTTCGGGGGACAGGGGATCCGGGCTTTCTTT. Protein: CSASFGGQGIRAFF.

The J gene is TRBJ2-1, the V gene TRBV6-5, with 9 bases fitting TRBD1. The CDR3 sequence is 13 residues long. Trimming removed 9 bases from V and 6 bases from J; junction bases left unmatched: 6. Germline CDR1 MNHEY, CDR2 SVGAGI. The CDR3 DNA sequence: TGTGCCAGGGGGGGACAGGGAGTCAATGAGCAGTTCTTC. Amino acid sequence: CARGGQGVNEQFF.

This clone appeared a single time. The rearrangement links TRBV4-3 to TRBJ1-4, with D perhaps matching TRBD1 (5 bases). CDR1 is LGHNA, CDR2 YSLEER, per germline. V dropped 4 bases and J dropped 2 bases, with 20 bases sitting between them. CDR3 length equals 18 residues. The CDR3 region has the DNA TGCGCCAGCAGCCCGCGGTATCGGGGACGGTCGACTAATGAAAAACTGTTTTTT. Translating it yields CASSPRYRGRSTNEKLFF.

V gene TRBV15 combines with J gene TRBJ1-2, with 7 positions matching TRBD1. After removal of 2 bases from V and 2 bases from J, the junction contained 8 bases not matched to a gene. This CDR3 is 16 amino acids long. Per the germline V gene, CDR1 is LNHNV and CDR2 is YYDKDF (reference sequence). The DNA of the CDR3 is TGTGCCACCAGCAGAAGTGGTGAGGGACAGAACTATGGCTACACCTTC. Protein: CATSRSGEGQNYGYTF.

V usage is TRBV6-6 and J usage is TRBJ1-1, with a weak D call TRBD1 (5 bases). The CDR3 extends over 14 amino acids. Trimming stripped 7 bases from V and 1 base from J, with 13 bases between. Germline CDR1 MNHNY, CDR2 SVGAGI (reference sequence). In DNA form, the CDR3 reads TGTGCCAGCAACCTACCAGGGAGGAACACTGAAGCTTTCTTT. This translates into CASNLPGRNTEAFF.

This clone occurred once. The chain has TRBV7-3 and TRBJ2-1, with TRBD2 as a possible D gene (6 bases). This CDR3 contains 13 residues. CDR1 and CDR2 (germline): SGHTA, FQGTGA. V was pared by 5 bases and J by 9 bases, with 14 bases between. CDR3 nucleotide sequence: TGTGCCAGCAGCCGTGGTACTAGCTCTGAGCAGTTCTTC. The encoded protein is CASSRGTSSEQFF.

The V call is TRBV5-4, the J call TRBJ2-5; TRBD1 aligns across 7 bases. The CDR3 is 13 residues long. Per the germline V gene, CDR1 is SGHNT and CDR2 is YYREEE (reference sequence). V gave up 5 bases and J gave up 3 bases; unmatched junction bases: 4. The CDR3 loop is CASRSGTEETQYF. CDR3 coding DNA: TGTGCCAGCAGATCCGGGACAGAAGAGACCCAGTACTTC.

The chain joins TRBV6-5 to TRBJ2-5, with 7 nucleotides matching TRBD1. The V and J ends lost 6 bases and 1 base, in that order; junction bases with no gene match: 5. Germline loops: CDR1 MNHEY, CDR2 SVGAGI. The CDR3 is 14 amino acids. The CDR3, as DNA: TGTGCCAGCAGCGGGACAGCCACCCAAGAGACCCAGTACTTC. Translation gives CASSGTATQETQYF.

In DNA form, the CDR3 reads TGTGCCAGCAGCCCGACAGGGAACACTGAAGCTTTCTTT. Its protein is CASSPTGNTEAFF. The J gene is TRBJ1-1, the V gene TRBV7-3; perhaps TRBD1 as D (6 bases). Trimming pared 5 bases from V and 1 base from J, leaving 8 bases between. The CDR3 totals 13 residues. Germline V gene data show CDR1 as SGHTA and CDR2 as FQGTGA.

The CDR3 bases are TGTGCCAGCAGCCCAGCTGGGGGTACGCAGTATTTT. It codes for CASSPAGGTQYF. The V gene is TRBV5-4, the J gene TRBJ2-3; D is perhaps TRBD1 or TRBD2 (5 bases each). The V end lost 4 bases, the J end lost 8 bases, and 11 bases lay between the germline ends. CDR3 length: 12 amino acids. Germline V gives CDR1 SGHNT, CDR2 YYREEE (reference sequence).

The CDR3 region has the DNA TGTGCCAGCAGCTTAGGGCTAACCAGTTACAATGAGCAGTTCTTC. As protein: CASSLGLTSYNEQFF. The chain recombines TRBV7-9 with TRBJ2-1, with D hard to call. Germline CDR1 and CDR2: SEHNR and FQNEAQ (reference sequence). The CDR3 contains 15 residues. The V gene lost 1 base and the J gene lost 4 bases, with 11 bases spanning the gap.

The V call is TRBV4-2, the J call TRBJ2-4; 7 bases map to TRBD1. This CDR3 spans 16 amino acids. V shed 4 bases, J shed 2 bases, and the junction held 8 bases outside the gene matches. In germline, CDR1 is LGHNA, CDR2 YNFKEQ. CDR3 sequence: CASSPGTALTKNIQYF. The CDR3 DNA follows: TGTGCCAGCAGCCCGGGGACAGCTTTGACCAAAAACATTCAGTACTTC.

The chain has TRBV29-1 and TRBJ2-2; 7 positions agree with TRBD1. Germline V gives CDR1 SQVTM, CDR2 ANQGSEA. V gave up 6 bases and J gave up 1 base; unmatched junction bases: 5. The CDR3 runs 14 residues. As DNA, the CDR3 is TGCAGCGTCTCCGGGACAGTGAACACCGGGGAGCTGTTTTTT. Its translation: CSVSGTVNTGELFF.

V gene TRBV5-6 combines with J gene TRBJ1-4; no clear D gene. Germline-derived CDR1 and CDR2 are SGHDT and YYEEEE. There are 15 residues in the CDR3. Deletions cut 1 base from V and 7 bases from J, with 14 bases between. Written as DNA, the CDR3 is TGTGCCAGCAGCTTGTGGGTTACTTCTGCTGAAAAACTGTTTTTT. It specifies CASSLWVTSAEKLFF.